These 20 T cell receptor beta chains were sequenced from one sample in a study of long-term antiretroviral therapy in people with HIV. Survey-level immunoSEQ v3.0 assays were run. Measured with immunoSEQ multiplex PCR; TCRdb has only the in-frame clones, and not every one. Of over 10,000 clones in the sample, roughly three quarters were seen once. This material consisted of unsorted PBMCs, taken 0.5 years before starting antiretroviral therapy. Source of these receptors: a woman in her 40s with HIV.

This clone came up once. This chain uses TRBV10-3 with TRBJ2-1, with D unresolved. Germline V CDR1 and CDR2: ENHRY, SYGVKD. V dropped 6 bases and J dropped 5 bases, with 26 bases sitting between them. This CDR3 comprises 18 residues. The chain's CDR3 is CAIRSRVSDLRTNNEQFF. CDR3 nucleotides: TGTGCCATCAGAAGTCGGGTCAGTGATCTCCGGACCAACAATGAGCAGTTCTTC.

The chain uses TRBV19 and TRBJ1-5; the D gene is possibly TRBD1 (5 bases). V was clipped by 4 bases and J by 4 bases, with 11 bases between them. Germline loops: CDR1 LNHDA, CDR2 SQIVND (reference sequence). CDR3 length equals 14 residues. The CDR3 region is CASSREQGNQPQHF. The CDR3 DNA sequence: TGTGCCAGTAGTAGAGAGCAGGGAAATCAGCCCCAGCATTTT.

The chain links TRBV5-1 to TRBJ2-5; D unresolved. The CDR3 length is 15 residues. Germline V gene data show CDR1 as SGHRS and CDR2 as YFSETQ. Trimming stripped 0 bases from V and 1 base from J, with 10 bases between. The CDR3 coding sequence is TGCGCCAGCAGCTTGGTTGGCAGAAGCCAAGAGACCCAGTACTTC. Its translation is CASSLVGRSQETQYF.

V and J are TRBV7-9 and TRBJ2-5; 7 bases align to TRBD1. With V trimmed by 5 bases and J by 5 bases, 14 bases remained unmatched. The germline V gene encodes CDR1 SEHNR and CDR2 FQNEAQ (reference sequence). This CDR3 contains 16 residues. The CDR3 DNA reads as TGTGCCAGCAGCCCCCCAGCAGGGGGTTTACACGAGACCCAGTACTTC. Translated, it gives CASSPPAGGLHETQYF.

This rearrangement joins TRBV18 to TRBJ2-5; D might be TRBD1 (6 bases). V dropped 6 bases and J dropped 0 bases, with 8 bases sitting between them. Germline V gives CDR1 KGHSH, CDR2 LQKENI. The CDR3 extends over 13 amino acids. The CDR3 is CASSTGYQETQYF. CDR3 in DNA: TGTGCCAGCTCCACAGGGTACCAAGAGACCCAGTACTTC.

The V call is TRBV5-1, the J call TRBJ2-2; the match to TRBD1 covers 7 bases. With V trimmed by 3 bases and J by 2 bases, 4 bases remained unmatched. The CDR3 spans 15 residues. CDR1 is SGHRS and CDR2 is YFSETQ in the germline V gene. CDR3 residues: CASSSGTANTGELFF. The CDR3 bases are TGCGCCAGCAGCTCCGGGACAGCTAACACCGGGGAGCTGTTTTTT.

CDR3 DNA sequence: TGTGCCAGCAGTCCCCTCTTGGACAGAAACATTCAGTACTTC. Translating it yields CASSPLLDRNIQYF. The chain uses TRBV27 and TRBJ2-4, with D perhaps TRBD1 (6 bases). CDR3 length: 14 residues. The V end was cut by 5 bases, the J end by 6 bases, with 14 bases between. The germline V gene has CDR1 MNHEY and CDR2 SMNVEV (reference sequence).

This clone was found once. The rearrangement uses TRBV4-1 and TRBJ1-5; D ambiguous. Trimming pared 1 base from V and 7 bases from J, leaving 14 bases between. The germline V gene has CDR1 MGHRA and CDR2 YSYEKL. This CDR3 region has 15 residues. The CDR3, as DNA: TGCGCCAGCAGCCAAGTCATGGATCGTTTACAGCCCCAGCATTTT. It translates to CASSQVMDRLQPQHF.

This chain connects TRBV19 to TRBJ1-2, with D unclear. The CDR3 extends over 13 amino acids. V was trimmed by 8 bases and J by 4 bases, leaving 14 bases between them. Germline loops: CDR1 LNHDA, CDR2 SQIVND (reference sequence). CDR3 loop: CASGKVGVYGYTF. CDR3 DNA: TGTGCCAGTGGGAAGGTGGGCGTCTATGGCTACACCTTC.

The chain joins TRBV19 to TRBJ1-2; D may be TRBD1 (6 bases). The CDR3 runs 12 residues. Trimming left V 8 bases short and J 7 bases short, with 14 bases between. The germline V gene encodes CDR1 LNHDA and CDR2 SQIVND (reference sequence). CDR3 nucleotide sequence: TGTGCCAGTCAGGGGCAGGGAGGTGGCTACACCTTC. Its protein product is CASQGQGGGYTF.

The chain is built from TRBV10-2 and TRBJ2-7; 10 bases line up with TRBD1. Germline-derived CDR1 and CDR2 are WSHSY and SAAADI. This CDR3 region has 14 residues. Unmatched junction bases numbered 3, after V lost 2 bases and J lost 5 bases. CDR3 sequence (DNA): TGCGCCAGCAGTGAGACCGGGACAGGGGACGAGCAGTACTTC. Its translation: CASSETGTGDEQYF.

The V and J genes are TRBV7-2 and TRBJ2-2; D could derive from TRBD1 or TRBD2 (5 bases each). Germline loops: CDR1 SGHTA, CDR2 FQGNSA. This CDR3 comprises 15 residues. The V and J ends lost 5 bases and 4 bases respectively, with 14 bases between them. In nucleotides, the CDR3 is TGTGCCAGCAGCAGGGAGAGGACACTCACCGGGGAGCTGTTTTTT. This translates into CASSRERTLTGELFF.

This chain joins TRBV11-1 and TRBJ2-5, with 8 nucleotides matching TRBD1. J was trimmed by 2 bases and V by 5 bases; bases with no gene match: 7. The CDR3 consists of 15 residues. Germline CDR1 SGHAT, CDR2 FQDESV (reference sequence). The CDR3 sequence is CASSPGTGEQETQYF. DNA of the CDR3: TGTGCCAGCAGCCCCGGGACAGGCGAACAAGAGACCCAGTACTTC.

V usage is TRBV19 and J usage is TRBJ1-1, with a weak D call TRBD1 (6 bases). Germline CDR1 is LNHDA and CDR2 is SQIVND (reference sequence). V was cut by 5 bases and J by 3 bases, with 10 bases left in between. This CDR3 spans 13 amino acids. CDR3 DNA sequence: TGTGCCAGTAGTTATAACAGGGACACTGAAGCTTTCTTT. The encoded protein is CASSYNRDTEAFF.

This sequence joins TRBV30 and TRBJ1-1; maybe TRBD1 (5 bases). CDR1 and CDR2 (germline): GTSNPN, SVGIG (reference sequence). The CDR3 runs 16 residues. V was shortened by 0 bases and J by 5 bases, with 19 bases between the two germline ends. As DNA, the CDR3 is TGTGCCTGGAGTGTAGTACATGAGGGGCTAGGTACTGAAGCTTTCTTT. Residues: CAWSVVHEGLGTEAFF.

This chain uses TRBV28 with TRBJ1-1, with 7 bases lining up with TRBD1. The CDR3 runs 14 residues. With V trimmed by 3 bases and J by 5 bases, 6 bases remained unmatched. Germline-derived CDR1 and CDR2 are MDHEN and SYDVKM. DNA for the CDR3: TGTGCCAGCAGTTTGGGAGGGGGCTTGACTGAAGCTTTCTTT. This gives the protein CASSLGGGLTEAFF.

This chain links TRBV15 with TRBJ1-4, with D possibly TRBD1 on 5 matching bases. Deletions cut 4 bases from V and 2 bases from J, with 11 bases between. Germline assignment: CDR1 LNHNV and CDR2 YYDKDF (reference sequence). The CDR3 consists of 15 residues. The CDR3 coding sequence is TGTGCCACCAGCACCCATAGGGACACTAATGAAAAACTGTTTTTT. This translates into CATSTHRDTNEKLFF.

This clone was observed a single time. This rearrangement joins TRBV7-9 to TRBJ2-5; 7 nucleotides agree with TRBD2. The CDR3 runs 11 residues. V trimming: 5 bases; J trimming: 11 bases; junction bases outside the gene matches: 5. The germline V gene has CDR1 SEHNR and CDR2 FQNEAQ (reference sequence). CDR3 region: CASSMGLFQYF. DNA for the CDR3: TGTGCCAGCAGCATGGGACTATTTCAGTACTTC.

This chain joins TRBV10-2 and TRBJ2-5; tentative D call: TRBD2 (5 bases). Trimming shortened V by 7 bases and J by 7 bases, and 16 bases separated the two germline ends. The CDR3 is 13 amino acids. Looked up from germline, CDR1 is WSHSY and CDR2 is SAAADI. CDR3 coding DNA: TGCGCCAGCACTAGCAAGGCGGAAGGGACCCAGTACTTC. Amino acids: CASTSKAEGTQYF.

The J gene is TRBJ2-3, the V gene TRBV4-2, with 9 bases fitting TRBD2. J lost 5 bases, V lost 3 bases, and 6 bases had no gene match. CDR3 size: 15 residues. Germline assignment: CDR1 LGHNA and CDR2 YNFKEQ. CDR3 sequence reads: CASSQGGGALDTQYF. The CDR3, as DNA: TGTGCCAGCAGCCAGGGCGGGGGGGCCTTAGATACGCAGTATTTT.